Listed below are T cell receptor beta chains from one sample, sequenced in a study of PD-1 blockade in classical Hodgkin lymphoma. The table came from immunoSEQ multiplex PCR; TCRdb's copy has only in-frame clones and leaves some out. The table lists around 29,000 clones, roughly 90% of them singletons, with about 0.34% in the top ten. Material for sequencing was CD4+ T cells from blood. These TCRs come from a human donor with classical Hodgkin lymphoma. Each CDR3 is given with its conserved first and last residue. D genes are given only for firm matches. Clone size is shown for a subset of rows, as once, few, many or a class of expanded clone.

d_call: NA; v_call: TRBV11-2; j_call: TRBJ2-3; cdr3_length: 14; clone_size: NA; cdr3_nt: TGTGCCAGCAGCCCCCGGGATCCCACAGATACGCAGTATTTT; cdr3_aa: CASSPRDPTDTQYF
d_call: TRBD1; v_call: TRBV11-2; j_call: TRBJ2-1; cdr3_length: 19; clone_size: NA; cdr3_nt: TGTGCCAGCAGCTTAGGGGGTAGAGGGGGCCAGCCCGTTTACAATGAGCAGTTCTTC; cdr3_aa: CASSLGGRGGQPVYNEQFF
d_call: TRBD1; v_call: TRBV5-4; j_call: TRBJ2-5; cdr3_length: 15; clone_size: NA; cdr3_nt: TGTGCCAGCAGCCCGAGGACAGGCGGACAAGAGACCCAGTACTTC; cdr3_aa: CASSPRTGGQETQYF
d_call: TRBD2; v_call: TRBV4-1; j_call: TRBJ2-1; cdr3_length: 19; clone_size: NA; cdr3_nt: TGCGCCAGCAGCCGAGGGACTAGCGGGATGTTAATAACTTACAATGAGCAGTTCTTC; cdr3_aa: CASSRGTSGMLITYNEQFF
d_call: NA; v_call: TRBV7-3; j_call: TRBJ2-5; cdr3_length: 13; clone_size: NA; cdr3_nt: TGTGCCAGCAGCCAGGGGCCCCAAGAGACCCAGTACTTC; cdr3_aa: CASSQGPQETQYF
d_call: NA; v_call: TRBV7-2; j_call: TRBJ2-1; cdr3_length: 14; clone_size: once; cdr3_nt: TGTGCCAGCAGCCTCCTACGGGGTCGCCCTGAGCAGTTCTTC; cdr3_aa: CASSLLRGRPEQFF
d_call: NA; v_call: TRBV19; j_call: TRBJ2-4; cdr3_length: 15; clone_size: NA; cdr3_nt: TGTGCCAGTAGTTCCTGGGGGGCTGCCAAAAACATTCAGTACTTC; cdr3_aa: CASSSWGAAKNIQYF
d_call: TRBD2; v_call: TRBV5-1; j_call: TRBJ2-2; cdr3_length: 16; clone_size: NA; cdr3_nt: TGCGCCAGCAGCCGGGGGACTAGCGGGAACACCGGGGAGCTGTTTTTT; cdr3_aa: CASSRGTSGNTGELFF
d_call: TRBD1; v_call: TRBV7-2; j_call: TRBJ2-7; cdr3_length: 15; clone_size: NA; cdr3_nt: TGTGCCAGCAGCTTAGAAGGGACAGGGTCGTACGAGCAGTACTTC; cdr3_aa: CASSLEGTGSYEQYF
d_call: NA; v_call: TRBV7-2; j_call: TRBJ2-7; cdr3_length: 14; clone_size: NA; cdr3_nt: TGTGCCAGCAGCTTAGGAGGCAGAAGGTACGAGCAGTACTTC; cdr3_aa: CASSLGGRRYEQYF
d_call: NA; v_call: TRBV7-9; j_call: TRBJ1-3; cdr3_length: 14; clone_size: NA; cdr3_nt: TGTGCCAGCAGCCACTTAAACTCTGGAAACACCATATATTTT; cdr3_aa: CASSHLNSGNTIYF
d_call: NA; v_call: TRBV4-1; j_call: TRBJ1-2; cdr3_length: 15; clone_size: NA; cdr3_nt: TGCGCCAGCAGCCAAGTCCCAGGGGTCAACTATGGCTACACCTTC; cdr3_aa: CASSQVPGVNYGYTF
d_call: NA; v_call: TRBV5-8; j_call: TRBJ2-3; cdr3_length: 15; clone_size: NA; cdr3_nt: TGTGCCAGCAGCTTTTTCGGGAACCCCACAGATACGCAGTATTTT; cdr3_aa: CASSFFGNPTDTQYF
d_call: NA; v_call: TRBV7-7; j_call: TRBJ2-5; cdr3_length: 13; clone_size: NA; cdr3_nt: TGTGCCAGCAGCCCGGGCTCAGGGAGTGCCCAGTACTTC; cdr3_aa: CASSPGSGSAQYF
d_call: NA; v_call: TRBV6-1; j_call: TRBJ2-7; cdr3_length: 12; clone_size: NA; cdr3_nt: TGTGCCAGCAGTGATCTTCCCTACGAGCAGTACTTC; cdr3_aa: CASSDLPYEQYF
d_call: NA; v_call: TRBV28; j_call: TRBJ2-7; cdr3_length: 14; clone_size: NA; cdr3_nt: TGTGCCAGCAGTTTATCGGCCAGCATCTACGAGCAGTACTTC; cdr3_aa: CASSLSASIYEQYF
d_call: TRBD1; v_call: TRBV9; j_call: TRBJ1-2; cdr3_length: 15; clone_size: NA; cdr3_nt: TGTGCCAGCAGCCCACGGACAGGGGAGGGCTATGGCTACACCTTC; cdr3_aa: CASSPRTGEGYGYTF
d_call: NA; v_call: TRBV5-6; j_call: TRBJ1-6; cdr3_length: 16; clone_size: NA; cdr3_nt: TGTGCCAGCAGCGAAACAGGGAACTCCTATAATTCACCCCTCCACTTT; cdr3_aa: CASSETGNSYNSPLHF
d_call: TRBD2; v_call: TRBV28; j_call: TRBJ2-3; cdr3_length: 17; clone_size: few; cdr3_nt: TGTGCCAGCAGTTTAGGGGGGGGACTAGCCCGCACAGATACGCAGTATTTT; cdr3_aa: CASSLGGGLARTDTQYF
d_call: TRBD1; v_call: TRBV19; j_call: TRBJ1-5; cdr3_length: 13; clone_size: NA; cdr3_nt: TGTGCCAGTAGTATACAGGGGGCACAGCCCCAGCATTTT; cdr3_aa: CASSIQGAQPQHF
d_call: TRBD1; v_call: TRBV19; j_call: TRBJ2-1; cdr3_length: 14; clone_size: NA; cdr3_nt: TGTGCCAGTAGTTACAGGGGGTTTTACAATGAGCAGTTCTTC; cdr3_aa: CASSYRGFYNEQFF
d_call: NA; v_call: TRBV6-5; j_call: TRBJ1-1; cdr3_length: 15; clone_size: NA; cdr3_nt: TGTGCCAGCAGTTACTCGATCGGGGGAGCAACTGAAGCTTTCTTT; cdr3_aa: CASSYSIGGATEAFF
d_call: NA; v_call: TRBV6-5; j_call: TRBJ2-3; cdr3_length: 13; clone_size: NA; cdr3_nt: TGTGCCGTAAGGTCGGTTGGGACAGATACGCAGTATTTT; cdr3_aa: CAVRSVGTDTQYF
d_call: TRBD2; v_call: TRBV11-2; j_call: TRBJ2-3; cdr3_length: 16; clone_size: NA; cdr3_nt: TGTGCCAGCAGCCTCGGACTAGCGGGAGGTGGAGATACGCAGTATTTT; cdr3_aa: CASSLGLAGGGDTQYF
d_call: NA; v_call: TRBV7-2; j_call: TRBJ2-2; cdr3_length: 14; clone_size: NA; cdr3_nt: TGTGCCAGCAGACCCCAGGGGAACACCGGGGAGCTGTTTTTT; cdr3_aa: CASRPQGNTGELFF
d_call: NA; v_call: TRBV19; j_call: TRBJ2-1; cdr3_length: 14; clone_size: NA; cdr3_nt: TGTGCCAGTAGCCGGGGGAGCTCCTACAATGAGCAGTTCTTC; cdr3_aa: CASSRGSSYNEQFF
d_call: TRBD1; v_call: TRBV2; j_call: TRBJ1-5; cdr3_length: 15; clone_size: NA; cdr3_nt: TGTGCCAGCAGCCCTATGACAGGGGATGGACAGCCCCAGCATTTT; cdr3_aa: CASSPMTGDGQPQHF
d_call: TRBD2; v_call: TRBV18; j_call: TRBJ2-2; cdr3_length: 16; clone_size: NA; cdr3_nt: TGTGCCAGCTCACCGAATAGCGGGAGGTCCACCGGGGAGCTGTTTTTT; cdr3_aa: CASSPNSGRSTGELFF
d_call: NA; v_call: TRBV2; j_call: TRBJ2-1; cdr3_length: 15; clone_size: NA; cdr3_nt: TGTGCCAGCGGATTTGCGCTCAGCTCCTACAATGAGCAGTTCTTC; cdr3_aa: CASGFALSSYNEQFF
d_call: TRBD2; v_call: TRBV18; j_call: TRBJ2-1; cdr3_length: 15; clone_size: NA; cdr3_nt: TGTGCCAGCTCACGTTCTAGCGGGAGAGTGAATGAGCAGTTCTTC; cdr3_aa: CASSRSSGRVNEQFF
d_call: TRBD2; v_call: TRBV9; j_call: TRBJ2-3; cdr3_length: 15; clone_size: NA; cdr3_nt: TGTGCCAGCAGCCAAAGCGGGACTTCCACAGATACGCAGTATTTT; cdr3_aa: CASSQSGTSTDTQYF
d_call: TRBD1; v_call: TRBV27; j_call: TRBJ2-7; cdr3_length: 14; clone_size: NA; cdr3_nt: TGTGCCAGCAGCCGGGACAGGTTCTCCTACGAGCAGTACTTC; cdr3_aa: CASSRDRFSYEQYF
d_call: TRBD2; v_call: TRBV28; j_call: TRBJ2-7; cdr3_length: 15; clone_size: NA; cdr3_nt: TGTGCCAGCAGTACAACCGGGACTAGGATATACGAGCAGTACTTC; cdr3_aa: CASSTTGTRIYEQYF
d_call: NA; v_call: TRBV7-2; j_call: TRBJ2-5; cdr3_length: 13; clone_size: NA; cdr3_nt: TGTGCCAGCAGGAGTGGAGGGGCTGAGACCCAGTACTTC; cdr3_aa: CASRSGGAETQYF
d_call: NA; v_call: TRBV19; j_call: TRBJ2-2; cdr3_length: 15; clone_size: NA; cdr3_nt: TGTGCCAGTAGCTTGGGGGACGCGAACACCGGGGAGCTGTTTTTT; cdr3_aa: CASSLGDANTGELFF
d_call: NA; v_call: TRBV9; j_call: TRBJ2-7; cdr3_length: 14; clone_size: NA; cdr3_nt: TGTGCCAGCAGCGTAGGGAACAGTCCCTACGAGCAGTACTTC; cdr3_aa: CASSVGNSPYEQYF
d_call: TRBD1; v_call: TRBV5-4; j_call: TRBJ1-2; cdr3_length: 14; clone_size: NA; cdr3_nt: TGTGCCAGCGGACGGACAGGGGGGGACTATGGCTACACCTTC; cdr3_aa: CASGRTGGDYGYTF
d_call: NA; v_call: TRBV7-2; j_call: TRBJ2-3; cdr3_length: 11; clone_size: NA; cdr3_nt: TGTGCCAGCAGCATTACAGATACGCAGTATTTT; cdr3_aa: CASSITDTQYF
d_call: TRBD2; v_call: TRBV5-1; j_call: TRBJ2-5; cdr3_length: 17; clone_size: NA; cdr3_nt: TGCGCCAGCAGCCTGGGAAGCGCGGGAGGGCCCCAAGAGACCCAGTACTTC; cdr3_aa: CASSLGSAGGPQETQYF
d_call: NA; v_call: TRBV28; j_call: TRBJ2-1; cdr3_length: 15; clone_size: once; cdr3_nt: TGTGCCAGCAGTTTAAGAACACAGGGAAAGAGTGAGCAGTTCTTC; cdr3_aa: CASSLRTQGKSEQFF
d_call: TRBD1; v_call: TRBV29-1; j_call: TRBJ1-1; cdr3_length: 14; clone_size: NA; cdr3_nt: TGCAGCGTTCTCCCGGACAGGGGGAGCACTGAAGCTTTCTTT; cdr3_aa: CSVLPDRGSTEAFF
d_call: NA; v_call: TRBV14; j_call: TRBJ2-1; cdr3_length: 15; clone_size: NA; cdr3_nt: TGTGCCAGCAGCCAAGCGACAGGTGGGACGTCTGAGCAGTTCTTC; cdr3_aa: CASSQATGGTSEQFF
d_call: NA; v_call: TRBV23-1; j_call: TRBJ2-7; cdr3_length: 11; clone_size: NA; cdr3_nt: TGCGCCAGCCGGGAGACAACCGAGCAGTACTTC; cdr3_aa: CASRETTEQYF
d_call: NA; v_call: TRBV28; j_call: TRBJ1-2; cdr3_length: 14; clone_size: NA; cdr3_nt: TGTGCCAGCAGCCCCCGGGGGGCACGGTATGGCTACACCTTC; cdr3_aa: CASSPRGARYGYTF
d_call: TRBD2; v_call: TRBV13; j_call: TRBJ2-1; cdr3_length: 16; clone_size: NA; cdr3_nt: TGTGCCAGCAGCCTAACTAGCGACCATAGGGGCAATGAGCAGTTCTTC; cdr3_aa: CASSLTSDHRGNEQFF
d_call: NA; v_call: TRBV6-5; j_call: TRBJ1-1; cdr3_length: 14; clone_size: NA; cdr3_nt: TGTGCCAGCACCAAAACCGGGTCCCGAGGTGAAGCTTTCTTT; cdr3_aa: CASTKTGSRGEAFF
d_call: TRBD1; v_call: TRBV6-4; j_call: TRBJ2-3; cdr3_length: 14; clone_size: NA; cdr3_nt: TGTGCCACCGGTACAGGGGAAGGTGCAGATACGCAGTATTTT; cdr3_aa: CATGTGEGADTQYF
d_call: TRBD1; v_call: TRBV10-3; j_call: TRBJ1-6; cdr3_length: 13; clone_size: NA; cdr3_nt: TGTGCCATCGGCGGACAGGTAGATTCACCCCTCCACTTT; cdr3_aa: CAIGGQVDSPLHF
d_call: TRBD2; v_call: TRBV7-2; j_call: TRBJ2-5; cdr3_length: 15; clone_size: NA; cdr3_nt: TGTGCCAGCAGGTTGAGGGCGGGAGAAGGAGAGACCCAGTACTTC; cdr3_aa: CASRLRAGEGETQYF
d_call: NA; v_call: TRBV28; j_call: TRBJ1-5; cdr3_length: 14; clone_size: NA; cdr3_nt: TGTGCCAGCATAGGGTCGACCCGCGGGCAGCCCCAGCATTTT; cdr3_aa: CASIGSTRGQPQHF
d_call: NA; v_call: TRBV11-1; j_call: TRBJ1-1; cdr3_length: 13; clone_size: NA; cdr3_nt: TGTGCCAGCAGCTTAGGCTCAGGCACTGAAGCTTTCTTT; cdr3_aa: CASSLGSGTEAFF
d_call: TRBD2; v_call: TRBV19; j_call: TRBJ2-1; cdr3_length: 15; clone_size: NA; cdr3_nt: TGTGCCAGTAGTCCAAGACTAGCGGGAGAGTTCCGTCCGTTCTTC; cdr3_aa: CASSPRLAGEFRPFF